The 18 T cell receptor beta chains in this list originate from one sample, sequenced in a study of beta chain features in type 1 diabetes. Study-wide results and caveats: Significant though moderate, a shortening of TCRB CDR3s appeared in all four CD4+ subsets of Type 1 diabetes patients.

These receptors have no known antigen. The investigators reverse transcribed all of the isolated RNA, so they sequenced expressed TCRB transcripts. This table comes from immunoSEQ multiplex PCR, and its TCRdb copy is limited to in-frame clones, with some not included. The table includes about 170,000 clones, about 7.9% detected once. Specimen: central memory CD4+ T cells from blood. The source of these receptors is a young man with type 1 diabetes.

The genes are TRBV7-2 and TRBJ2-5; weak D call: TRBD1 (5 bases). Germline V gives CDR1 SGHTA, CDR2 FQGNSA. The CDR3 has 15 amino acids. Trimming shortened V by 2 bases and J by 5 bases, and 15 bases separated the two germline ends. The CDR3 region has the DNA TGTGCCAGCAGCTTAATTGCGACAGCAAAGGAGACCCAGTACTTC. It translates to CASSLIATAKETQYF.

CDR3 sequence reads: CASSPDRTVQETQYF. CDR3 nucleotides: TGTGCCAGCTCACCAGATAGGACAGTTCAAGAGACCCAGTACTTC. The rearrangement links TRBV18 to TRBJ2-5; possible D gene TRBD1, 6 bases. The germline V and J ends were trimmed by 2 bases and 2 bases, with 12 bases remaining between them. The CDR3 has 15 residues. The germline gives CDR1 KGHSH, CDR2 LQKENI. Full variable domain (rest looked up from reference TRBV18 and TRBJ2-5): NAGVMQNPRHLVRRRGQEARLRCSPMKGHSHVYWYRQLPEEGLKFMVYLQKENIIDESGMPKERFSAEFPKEGPSILRIQQVVRGDSAAYFCASSPDRTVQETQYFGPGTRLLVL.

The rearrangement joins TRBV28 to TRBJ2-3, with TRBD1 as a possible D gene (6 bases). This CDR3 comprises 15 residues. Trimming cost V 7 bases and J 6 bases, with 20 bases left between them. The V gene's germline CDR1 is MDHEN and CDR2 SYDVKM. This chain's CDR3 is CASKGSGDPEDTQYF. The CDR3, as DNA: TGTGCCAGCAAGGGTTCAGGGGATCCTGAGGATACGCAGTATTTT.

In its sample, this clone was seen a few times. The chain carries TRBV19 and TRBJ2-2; D uncertain. Looked up from germline, CDR1 is LNHDA and CDR2 is SQIVND (reference sequence). The CDR3 is made up of 14 amino acids. The ends were cut back, 3 bases at V and 7 bases at J, with 12 bases in the middle. DNA for the CDR3: TGTGCCAGTAGTATGAGGCAGACGCGCGGGGAGCTGTTTTTT. It specifies CASSMRQTRGELFF.

J is TRBJ2-3 and V is TRBV29-1; D may be TRBD1 (6 bases). With 4 bases removed from V and 2 bases from J, the gap between germline ends came to 10 bases. CDR1 is SQVTM and CDR2 is ANQGSEA in the germline V gene. CDR3 length equals 13 residues. CDR3 loop: CSVVVGHTDTQYF. The DNA for the CDR3 is TGCAGCGTTGTAGTGGGACACACAGATACGCAGTATTTT.

This clone was observed a handful of times. The chain links TRBV29-1 to TRBJ1-2, with 8 bases matching TRBD1. In germline, CDR1 is SQVTM, CDR2 ANQGSEA. The CDR3 has 14 residues. J lost 2 bases, V lost 3 bases, and 5 bases had no gene match. The CDR3 protein is CSVDLGQGNYGYTF. In nucleotides, the CDR3 is TGCAGCGTTGACCTCGGACAGGGCAACTATGGCTACACCTTC.

The chain employs TRBV5-4 and TRBJ2-1, with D hard to call. Germline assignment: CDR1 SGHNT and CDR2 YYREEE (reference sequence). The CDR3 consists of 14 residues. Trimming cost V 2 bases and J 4 bases, with 10 bases left between them. For the CDR3, the DNA is TGTGCCAGCAGCTTCCAGGCCCGATACAATGAGCAGTTCTTC. Its protein product is CASSFQARYNEQFF.

This clone has a handful of counts. The chain carries TRBV5-1 and TRBJ2-3; 9 bases are a match to TRBD2. The CDR3 length is 18 residues. The V and J ends lost 0 bases and 5 bases, in that order; junction bases with no gene match: 13. Germline V gene data show CDR1 as SGHRS and CDR2 as YFSETQ. The CDR3 sequence: CASSLEGYGGRDEDTQYF. CDR3 in DNA: TGCGCCAGCAGCTTGGAGGGTTACGGCGGGAGGGACGAAGATACGCAGTATTTT.

The chain is built from TRBV10-3 and TRBJ1-2, with D perhaps matching TRBD1 (5 bases). The V end was cut by 2 bases, the J end by 7 bases, with 8 bases between. Germline V CDR1 and CDR2: ENHRY, SYGVKD. The CDR3 covers 12 residues. The CDR3 nucleotides are TGTGCCATCAGTGAGCGTGACAGTGGCTACACCTTC. It encodes CAISERDSGYTF.

Concerning this clone: The sample has other DNA sequences that encode this CDR3 too. The gene calls are TRBV28 and TRBJ2-3, with 7 bases lining up with TRBD2. Trimming took 5 bases from V and 0 from J; bases not matched to a gene: 2. CDR3 length: 14 residues. The germline V gene has CDR1 MDHEN and CDR2 SYDVKM. The CDR3 spells CASSGGGSTDTQYF. In nucleotides, the CDR3 is TGTGCCAGCAGTGGGGGGGGGAGCACAGATACGCAGTATTTT.

The sample holds a few counts of this clone. CDR3 sequence: CASSQDPPQTGWYEQYF. CDR3 coding DNA: TGCGCCAGCAGCCAAGATCCCCCACAGACAGGGTGGTACGAGCAGTACTTC. The genes are TRBV4-1 and TRBJ2-7, with 7 bases identical to TRBD1. The CDR3 covers 17 residues. Germline CDR1 is MGHRA and CDR2 is YSYEKL. Trimming cost V 0 bases and J 4 bases; bases outside gene matches: 12.

This chain connects TRBV7-7 to TRBJ2-7; 7 positions agree with TRBD2. Germline V gene data show CDR1 as SSHAT and CDR2 as FNYEAQ (reference sequence). The CDR3 is 14 residues long. V was pared by 5 bases and J by 1 base, with 5 bases of the junction left unmatched. The DNA of the CDR3 is TGTGCCAGCAGCGACGGACTAGGGTCCTACGAGCAGTACTTC. Translated: CASSDGLGSYEQYF.

The gene calls are TRBV2 and TRBJ1-5, with a possible D match to TRBD1 (5 bases). CDR3 length: 14 residues. Germline assignment: CDR1 SNHLY and CDR2 FYNNEI. V shed 6 bases and J shed 5 bases, with 14 bases lying between them. The CDR3 is CASRSGHGHQPQHF. As DNA, the CDR3 is TGTGCCAGCAGATCCGGACACGGACATCAGCCCCAGCATTTT. Together with reference TRBV2 and TRBJ1-5, the CDR3 gives the full variable domain: EPEVTQTPSHQVTQMGQEVILRCVPISNHLYFYWYRQILGQKVEFLVSFYNNEISEKSEIFDDQFSVERPDGSNFTLKIRSTKLEDSAMYFCASRSGHGHQPQHFGDGTRLSIL.

The sample holds a few counts of this clone. The chain joins TRBV6-1 to TRBJ1-5; the match to TRBD1 covers 10 bases. The CDR3 runs to 16 residues. V gave up 2 bases and J gave up 7 bases; unmatched junction bases: 8. CDR1 and CDR2 (germline): MNHNS, SASEGT. This CDR3 is CASSEFAGTGAQPQHF. In DNA, the CDR3 is TGTGCCAGCAGTGAATTCGCGGGGACAGGGGCCCAGCCCCAGCATTTT.

The chain joins TRBV25-1 to TRBJ2-5, with D maybe TRBD1 (6 bases). Trimming stripped 3 bases from V and 7 bases from J, with 18 bases between. The CDR3 consists of 15 residues. Germline V gene lookup returns CDR1 MGHDK and CDR2 SYGVNS. The CDR3 bases are TGTGCCAGCAGTGACACGACAGGAGACCGGAGGACCCAGTACTTC. It is translated as CASSDTTGDRRTQYF.

This clone was seen a handful of times. This chain joins TRBV28 and TRBJ1-2; 9 positions agree with TRBD1. This CDR3 is built from 14 residues. Trimming cost V 6 bases and J 7 bases; bases outside gene matches: 9. Germline V gene data show CDR1 as MDHEN and CDR2 as SYDVKM. The CDR3 bases are TGTGCCAGCAGCTCCGGGACAGGGTGGAGTGGCTACACCTTC. This sequence encodes CASSSGTGWSGYTF.

The table lists this clone with many counts. V usage is TRBV7-2 and J usage is TRBJ2-7, with TRBD1 matching over 7 bases. With V trimmed by 6 bases and J by 3 bases, 5 bases remained unmatched. Germline V gene data show CDR1 as SGHTA and CDR2 as FQGNSA. The CDR3 runs 13 residues. The CDR3 region is CASRGDSVYEQYF. The CDR3 nucleotides are TGTGCCAGCAGAGGGGACAGTGTCTACGAGCAGTACTTC.

The chain joins TRBV7-9 to TRBJ2-5, with unresolved D. Germline CDR1 is SEHNR and CDR2 is FQNEAQ (reference sequence). V lost 4 bases to trimming and J lost 5 bases, with 8 bases between them. The CDR3 totals 12 residues. CDR3 nucleotide sequence: TGTGCCAGCAGCTCTGACATGGAGACCCAGTACTTC. This translates into CASSSDMETQYF.